Described below is a single T cell receptor (beta chain) sequence and its context. Clones were sequenced by immunoSEQ multiplex PCR, and TCRdb holds only the in-frame ones, with some missing. This sample has under 450,000 clones, with approximately 90% found just once. The germline gives CDR1 MDHEN, CDR2 SYDVKM. Germline trimming cut 5 bases from V and 8 bases from J; bases unmatched to any gene: 2. The CDR3 loop spans 12 amino acids. This sample was taken from a study of blood T cell repertoires in COVID-19. This sequence originates from a woman in her forties who had been exposed to COVID-19. The chain carries TRBV28 and TRBJ1-1; 10 nucleotides line up with TRBD1. Specimen: PBMCs or T cells enriched from blood (not recorded which). CDR3 residues: CASSVGQGEAFF. As DNA, the CDR3 is TGTGCCAGCAGTGTGGGACAGGGGGAAGCTTTCTTT.